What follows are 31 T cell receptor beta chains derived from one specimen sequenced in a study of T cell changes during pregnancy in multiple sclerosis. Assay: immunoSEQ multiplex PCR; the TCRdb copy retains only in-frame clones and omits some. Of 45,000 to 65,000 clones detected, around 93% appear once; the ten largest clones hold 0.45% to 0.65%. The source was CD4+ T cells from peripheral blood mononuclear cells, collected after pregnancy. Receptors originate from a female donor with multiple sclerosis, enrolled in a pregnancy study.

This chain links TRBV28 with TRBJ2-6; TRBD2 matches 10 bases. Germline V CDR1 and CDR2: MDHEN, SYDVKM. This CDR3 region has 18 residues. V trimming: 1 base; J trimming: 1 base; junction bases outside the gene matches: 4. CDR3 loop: CASSLLTSGKSGANVLTF. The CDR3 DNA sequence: TGTGCCAGCAGTTTATTAACTAGCGGGAAGTCTGGGGCCAACGTCCTGACTTTC.

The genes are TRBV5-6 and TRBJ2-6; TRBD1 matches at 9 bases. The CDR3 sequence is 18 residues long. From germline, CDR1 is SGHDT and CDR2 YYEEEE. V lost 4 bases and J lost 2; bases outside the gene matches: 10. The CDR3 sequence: CASSRGQGLKTGANVLTF. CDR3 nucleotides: TGTGCCAGCAGCCGGGGACAGGGCTTAAAAACTGGGGCCAACGTCCTGACTTTC. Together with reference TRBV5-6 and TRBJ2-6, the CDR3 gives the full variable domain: DAGVTQSPTHLIKTRGQQVTLRCSPKSGHDTVSWYQQALGQGPQFIFQYYEEEERQRGNFPDRFSGHQFPNYSSELNVNALLLGDSALYLCASSRGQGLKTGANVLTFGAGSRLTVL.

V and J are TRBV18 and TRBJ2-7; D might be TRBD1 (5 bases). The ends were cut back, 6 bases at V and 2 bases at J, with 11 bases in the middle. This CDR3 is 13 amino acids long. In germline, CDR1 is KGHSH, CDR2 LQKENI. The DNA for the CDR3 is TGTGCCAGCTCGCCGACAGTCACCTACGAGCAGTACTTC. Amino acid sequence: CASSPTVTYEQYF.

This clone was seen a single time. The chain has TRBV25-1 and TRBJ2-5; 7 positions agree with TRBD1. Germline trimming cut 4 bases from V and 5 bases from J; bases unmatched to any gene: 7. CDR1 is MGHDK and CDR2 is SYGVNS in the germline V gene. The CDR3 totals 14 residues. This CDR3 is CASSVTGAGETQYF. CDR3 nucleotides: TGTGCCAGCAGTGTCACAGGGGCGGGTGAGACCCAGTACTTC.

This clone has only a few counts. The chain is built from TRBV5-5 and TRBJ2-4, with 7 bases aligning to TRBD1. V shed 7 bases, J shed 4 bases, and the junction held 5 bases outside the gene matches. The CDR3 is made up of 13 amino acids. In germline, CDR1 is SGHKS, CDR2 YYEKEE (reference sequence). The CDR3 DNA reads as TGTGCCAGCTCCGGGACAGATAAAAACATTCAGTACTTC. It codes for CASSGTDKNIQYF.

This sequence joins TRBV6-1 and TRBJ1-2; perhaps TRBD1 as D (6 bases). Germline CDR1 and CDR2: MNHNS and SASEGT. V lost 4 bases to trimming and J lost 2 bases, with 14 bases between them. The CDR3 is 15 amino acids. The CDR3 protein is CASSGLRGANYGYTF. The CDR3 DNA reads TGTGCCAGCAGTGGTCTTCGGGGGGCAAACTATGGCTACACCTTC.

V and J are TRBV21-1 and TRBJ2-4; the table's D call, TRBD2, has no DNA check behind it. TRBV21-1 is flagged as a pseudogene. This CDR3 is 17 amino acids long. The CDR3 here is CASSKAPSPVGKNIQYF. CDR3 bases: TGTGCCAGCAGCAAAGCCCCCTCCCCGGTCGGCAAAAACATTCAGTACTTC.

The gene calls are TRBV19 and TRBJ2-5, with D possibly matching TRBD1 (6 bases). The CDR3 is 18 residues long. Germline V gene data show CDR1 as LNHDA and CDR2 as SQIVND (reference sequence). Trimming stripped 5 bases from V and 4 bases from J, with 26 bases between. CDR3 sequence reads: CASSRSGRFRDKSETQYF. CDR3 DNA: TGTGCCAGTAGTCGTTCGGGCAGGTTCAGGGACAAGTCAGAGACCCAGTACTTC.

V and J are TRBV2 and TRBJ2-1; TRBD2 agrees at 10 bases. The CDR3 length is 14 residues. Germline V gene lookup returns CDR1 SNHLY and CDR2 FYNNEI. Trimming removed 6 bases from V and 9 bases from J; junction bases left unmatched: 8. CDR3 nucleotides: TGTGCCAGCAGGGGCACTAGCGGGATTGCTGAGCAGTTCTTC. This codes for CASRGTSGIAEQFF.

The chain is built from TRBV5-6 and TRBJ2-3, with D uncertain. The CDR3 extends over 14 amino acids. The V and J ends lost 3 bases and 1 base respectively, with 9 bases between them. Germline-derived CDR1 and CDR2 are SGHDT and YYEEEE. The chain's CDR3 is CASSSLDGTDTQYF. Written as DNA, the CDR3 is TGTGCCAGCAGCTCGTTAGATGGCACAGATACGCAGTATTTT.

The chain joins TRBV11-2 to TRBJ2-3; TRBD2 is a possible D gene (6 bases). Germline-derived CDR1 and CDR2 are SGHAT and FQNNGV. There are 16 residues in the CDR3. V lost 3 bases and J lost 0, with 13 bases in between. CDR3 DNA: TGTGCCAGCAGCTTCCTAACGGGACTTAGCACAGATACGCAGTATTTT. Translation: CASSFLTGLSTDTQYF.

The CDR3 DNA follows: TGTGCCAGCAGCTCCCCCTCAGGCTACGAGCAGTACTTC. This sequence encodes CASSSPSGYEQYF. The chain joins TRBV11-3 to TRBJ2-7, with D uncertain. This CDR3 region has 13 residues. The ends were cut back, 4 bases at V and 3 bases at J, with 10 bases in the middle. Germline V gene lookup returns CDR1 SGHNT and CDR2 YENEEA.

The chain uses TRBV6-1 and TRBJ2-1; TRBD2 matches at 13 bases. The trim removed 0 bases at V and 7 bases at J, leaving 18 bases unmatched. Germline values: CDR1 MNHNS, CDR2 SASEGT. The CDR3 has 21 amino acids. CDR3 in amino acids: CASSEAFGGLAGSKRMNEQFF. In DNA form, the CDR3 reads TGTGCCAGCAGTGAAGCGTTCGGGGGACTAGCGGGATCGAAAAGGATGAATGAGCAGTTCTTC.

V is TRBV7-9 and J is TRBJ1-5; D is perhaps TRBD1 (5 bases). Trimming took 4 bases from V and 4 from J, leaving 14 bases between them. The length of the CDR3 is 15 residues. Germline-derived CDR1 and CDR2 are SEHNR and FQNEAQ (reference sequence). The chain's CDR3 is CASSSGGQSNQPQHF. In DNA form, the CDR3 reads TGTGCCAGCAGCTCAGGCGGACAATCGAATCAGCCCCAGCATTTT.

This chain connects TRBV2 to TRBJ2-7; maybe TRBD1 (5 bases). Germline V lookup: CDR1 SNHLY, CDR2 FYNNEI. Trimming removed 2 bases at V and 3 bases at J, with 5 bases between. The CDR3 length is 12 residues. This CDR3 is CASSEQGYEQYF. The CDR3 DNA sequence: TGTGCCAGCAGTGAACAGGGCTACGAGCAGTACTTC.

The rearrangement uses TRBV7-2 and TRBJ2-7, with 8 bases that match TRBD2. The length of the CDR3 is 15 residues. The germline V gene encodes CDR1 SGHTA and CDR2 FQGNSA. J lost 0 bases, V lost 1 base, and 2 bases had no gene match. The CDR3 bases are TGTGCCAGCAGCTTAGGGAGCGGGAGCTCCTACGAGCAGTACTTC. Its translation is CASSLGSGSSYEQYF.

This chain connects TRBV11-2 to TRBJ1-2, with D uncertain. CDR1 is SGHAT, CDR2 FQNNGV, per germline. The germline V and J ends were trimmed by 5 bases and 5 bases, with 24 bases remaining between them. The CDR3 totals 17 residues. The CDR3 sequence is CASSERGAGLLGYGYTF. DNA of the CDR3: TGTGCCAGCAGCGAACGAGGAGCGGGATTATTGGGATATGGCTACACCTTC.

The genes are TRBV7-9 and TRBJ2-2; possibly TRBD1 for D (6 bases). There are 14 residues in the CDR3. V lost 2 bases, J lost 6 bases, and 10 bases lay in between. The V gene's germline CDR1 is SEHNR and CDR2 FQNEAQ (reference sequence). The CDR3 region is CASSLTGSAGELFF. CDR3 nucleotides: TGTGCCAGCAGCTTAACAGGGTCGGCCGGGGAGCTGTTTTTT.

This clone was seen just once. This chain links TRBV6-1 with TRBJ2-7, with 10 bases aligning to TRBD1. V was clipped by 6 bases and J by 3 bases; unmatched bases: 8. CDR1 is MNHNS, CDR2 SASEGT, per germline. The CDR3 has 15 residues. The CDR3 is CASSALTGGSYEQYF. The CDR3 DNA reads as TGTGCCAGCAGCGCCTTGACAGGGGGCAGCTACGAGCAGTACTTC.

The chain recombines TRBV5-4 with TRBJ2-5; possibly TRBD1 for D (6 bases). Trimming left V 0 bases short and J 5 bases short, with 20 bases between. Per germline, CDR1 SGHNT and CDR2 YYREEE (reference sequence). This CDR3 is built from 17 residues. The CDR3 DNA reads TGTGCCAGCAGCTTGGCCGGGGTGCAGGGGTCGGAGGAGACCCAGTACTTC. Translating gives CASSLAGVQGSEETQYF.

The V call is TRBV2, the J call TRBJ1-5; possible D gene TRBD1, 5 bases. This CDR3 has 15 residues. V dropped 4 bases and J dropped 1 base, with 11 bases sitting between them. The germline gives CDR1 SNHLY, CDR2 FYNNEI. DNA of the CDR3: TGTGCCAGCAGTGCGGGGGGGACCAGCAATCAGCCCCAGCATTTT. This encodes CASSAGGTSNQPQHF.

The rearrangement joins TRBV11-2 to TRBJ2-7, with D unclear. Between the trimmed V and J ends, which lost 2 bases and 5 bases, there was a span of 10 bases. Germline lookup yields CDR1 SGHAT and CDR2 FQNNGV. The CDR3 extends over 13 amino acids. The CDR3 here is CASSLSPNHEQYF. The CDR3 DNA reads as TGTGCCAGCAGCTTATCCCCTAACCACGAGCAGTACTTC.

In DNA form, the CDR3 reads TGTGCCACTTCCACCGCGGGGGTTCCGAGGGAAAAACTGTTTTTT. It is translated as CATSTAGVPREKLFF. The chain employs TRBV28 and TRBJ1-4; D may be TRBD1 (5 bases). This CDR3 is built from 15 residues. Trimming removed 10 bases from V and 8 bases from J, with 23 bases in between. Germline loops: CDR1 MDHEN, CDR2 SYDVKM.

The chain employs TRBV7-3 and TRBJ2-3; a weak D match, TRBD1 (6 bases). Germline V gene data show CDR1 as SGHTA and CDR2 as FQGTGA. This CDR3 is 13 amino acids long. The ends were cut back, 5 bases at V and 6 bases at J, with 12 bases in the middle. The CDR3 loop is CASSQTGPDTQYF. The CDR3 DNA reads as TGTGCCAGCAGCCAGACAGGCCCGGATACGCAGTATTTT.

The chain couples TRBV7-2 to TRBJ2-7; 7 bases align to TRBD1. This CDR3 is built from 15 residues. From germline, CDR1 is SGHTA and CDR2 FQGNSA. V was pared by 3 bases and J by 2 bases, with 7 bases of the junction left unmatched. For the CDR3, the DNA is TGTGCCAGCAGCTTTAGTGGGACAGATGCCTACGAGCAGTACTTC. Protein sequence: CASSFSGTDAYEQYF.

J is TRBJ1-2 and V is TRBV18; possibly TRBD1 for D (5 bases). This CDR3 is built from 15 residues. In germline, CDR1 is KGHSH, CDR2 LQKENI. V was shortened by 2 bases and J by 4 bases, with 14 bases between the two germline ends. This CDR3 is CASSPVTETRYGYTF. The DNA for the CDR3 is TGTGCCAGCTCACCAGTGACAGAAACACGCTATGGCTACACCTTC.

CDR3: CASSLAPNTGELFF. CDR3 nucleotide sequence: TGCGCCAGCAGCTTGGCTCCCAACACCGGGGAGCTGTTTTTT. V is TRBV5-1 and J is TRBJ2-2; D gene ambiguous. V lost 0 bases and J lost 2, with 5 bases in between. Germline V gives CDR1 SGHRS, CDR2 YFSETQ. The CDR3 has 14 amino acids.

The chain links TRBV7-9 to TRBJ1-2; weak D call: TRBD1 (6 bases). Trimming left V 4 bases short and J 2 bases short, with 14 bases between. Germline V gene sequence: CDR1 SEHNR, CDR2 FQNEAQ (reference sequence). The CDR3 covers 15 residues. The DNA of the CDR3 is TGTGCCAGCAGCTCAAGACAGGAGACAAACTATGGCTACACCTTC. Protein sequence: CASSSRQETNYGYTF.

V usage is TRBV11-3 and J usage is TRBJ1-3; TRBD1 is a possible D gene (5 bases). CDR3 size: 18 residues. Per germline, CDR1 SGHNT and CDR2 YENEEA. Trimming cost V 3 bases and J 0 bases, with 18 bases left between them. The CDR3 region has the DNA TGTGCCAGCAGCTTCGGAGGGGTAGGGTTTGGCTCTGGAAACACCATATATTTT. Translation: CASSFGGVGFGSGNTIYF.

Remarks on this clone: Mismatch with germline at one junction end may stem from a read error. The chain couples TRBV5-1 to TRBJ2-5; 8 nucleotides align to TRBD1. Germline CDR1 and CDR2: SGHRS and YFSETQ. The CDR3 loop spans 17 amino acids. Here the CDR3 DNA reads TGCGCCGGCAGCTTAGGGCAGGGGGCGCGGATACAAGAGACCCAGTACTTC. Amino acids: CAGSLGQGARIQETQYF.

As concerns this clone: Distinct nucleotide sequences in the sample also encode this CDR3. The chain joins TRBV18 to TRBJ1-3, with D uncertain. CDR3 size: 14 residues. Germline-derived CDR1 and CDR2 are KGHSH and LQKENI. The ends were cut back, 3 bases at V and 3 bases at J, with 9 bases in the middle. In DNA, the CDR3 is TGTGCCAGCTCACCCCTAGGAGATGGAAACACCATATATTTT. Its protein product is CASSPLGDGNTIYF.